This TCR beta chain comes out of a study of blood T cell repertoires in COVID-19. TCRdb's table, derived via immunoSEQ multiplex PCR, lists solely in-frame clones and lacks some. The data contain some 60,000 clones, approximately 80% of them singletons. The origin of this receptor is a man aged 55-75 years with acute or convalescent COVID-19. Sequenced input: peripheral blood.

CDR3 coding DNA: TGCAGCGTTGGCACAGCCTACGAGCAGTACTTC. Residues: CSVGTAYEQYF. The rearrangement links TRBV29-1 to TRBJ2-7, with D hard to call. This CDR3 has 11 amino acids. Per the germline V gene, CDR1 is SQVTM and CDR2 is ANQGSEA. Trimming left V 4 bases short and J 2 bases short, with 6 bases between.